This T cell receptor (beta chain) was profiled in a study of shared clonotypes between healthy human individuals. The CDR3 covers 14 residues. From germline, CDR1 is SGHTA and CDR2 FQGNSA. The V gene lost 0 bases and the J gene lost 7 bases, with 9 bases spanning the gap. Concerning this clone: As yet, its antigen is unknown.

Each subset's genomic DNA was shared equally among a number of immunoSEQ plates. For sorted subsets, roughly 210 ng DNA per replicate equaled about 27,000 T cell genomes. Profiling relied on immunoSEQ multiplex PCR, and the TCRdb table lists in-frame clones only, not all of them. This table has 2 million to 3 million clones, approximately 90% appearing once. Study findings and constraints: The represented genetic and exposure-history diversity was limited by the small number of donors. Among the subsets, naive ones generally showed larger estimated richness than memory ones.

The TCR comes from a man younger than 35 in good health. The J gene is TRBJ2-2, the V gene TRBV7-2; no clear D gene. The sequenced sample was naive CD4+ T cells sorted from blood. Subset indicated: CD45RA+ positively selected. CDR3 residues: CASSLALPGGELFF. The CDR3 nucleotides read TGTGCCAGCAGCTTAGCGCTTCCCGGCGGGGAGCTGTTTTTT. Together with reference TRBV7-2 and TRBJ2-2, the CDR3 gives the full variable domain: GAGVSQSPSNKVTEKGKDVELRCDPISGHTALYWYRQSLGQGLEFLIYFQGNSAPDKSGLPSDRFSAERTGGSVSTLTIQRTQQEDSAVYLCASSLALPGGELFFGEGSRLTVL.